This T cell receptor (beta chain) is drawn from a study of shared clonotypes between healthy human individuals. V was clipped by 0 bases and J by 3 bases; unmatched bases: 4. The V gene's germline CDR1 is SGDLS and CDR2 YYNGEE. The CDR3 extends over 16 amino acids. Profiled with immunoSEQ multiplex PCR; TCRdb holds only in-frame clones, not every one. The repertoire consists of under 200,000 clones, with approximately 92% occurring once and the leading ten covering 0.067%. V and J are TRBV9 and TRBJ2-7, with 12 bases lining up with TRBD1. The receptor comes from a woman aged 25 to 45 in good health. The sample comprised naive CD4+ T cells sorted from blood. The subset denotes: CD45RA+ positively selected. The CDR3 region has the DNA TGTGCCAGCAGCGTAGCGGGACAGGGGGCTGTCTACGAGCAGTACTTC. As protein: CASSVAGQGAVYEQYF.